This TCR beta chain was recorded in a study of blood T cells in healthy people across ages. Points on this clonotype: Its target is not known.

General study points: Naive and antigen-experienced cells could not be conclusively compared, given unsorted PBMCs. In older individuals, TCR beta diversity per million T cells was lower, falling roughly linearly with age. Long-lived donors carried more naive CD4+ cells and greater diversity than aged donors.

The CDR3 length is 16 residues. V was shortened by 7 bases and J by 10 bases, with 28 bases between the two germline ends. The V gene's germline CDR1 is SNHLY and CDR2 FYNNEI. Together with a sample-barcoded 5' primer, a J-beta primer mix was included in a second PCR lasting about 6 to 11 cycles. MiXCR was run by TCRdb on the 5' RACE reads, yielding one entry per CDR3 protein. The sample has roughly 800,000 distinct CDR3 sequences, about three fifths seen once. The receptor was isolated from a man in his thirties or forties in good health. Material for sequencing was blood. The chain uses TRBV2 and TRBJ1-2; D is perhaps TRBD1 (5 bases). CDR3 in DNA: TGTGCCAGCACGATTCGAAATCCGAGTAGGCAGGGAATCTACACCTTC. Translating gives CASTIRNPSRQGIYTF.